The 19 T cell receptor beta chains below come from one sample, sequenced in a study of HIV-infected patients and healthy controls. Antiretroviral therapy had run roughly three months, about 14 weeks, before follow-up blood collection. Whole blood was used without fractionation, so all unsorted peripheral T cells were included. cDNA was made from 500 ng RNA using alpha and beta constant primers. Using multiplexing indices, alpha and beta chain libraries were generated apart by chain-specific third strand synthesis. Each CDR3 protein gets one entry after TCRdb re-called the 5' RACE reads with MiXCR. The sample lists about 5,000 distinct CDR3 sequences, 20% to 25% occurring once. The sample here was blood, taken during antiretroviral therapy. The receptors derive from an adult with HIV infection.

Concerning this clonotype: A read error may explain this, as a much larger clone is one base away. The rearrangement uses TRBV6-6 and TRBJ2-3; TRBD1 might be the D (5 bases). Trimming cost V 2 bases and J 0 bases, with 12 bases left between them. CDR3 length: 16 amino acids. The germline V gene encodes CDR1 MNHNY and CDR2 SVGAGI (reference sequence). The CDR3 sequence is CASSYGAVGSTDTQYF. CDR3 bases: TGTGCCAGCAGTTACGGGGCGGTGGGGAGCACAGATACGCAGTATTTT.

This clonotype is medium-sized (0.01 to 0.1%) in the sample. The genes are TRBV15 and TRBJ2-3; TRBD1 agrees at 11 bases. The CDR3 sequence is 15 residues long. Per the germline V gene, CDR1 is LNHNV and CDR2 is YYDKDF (reference sequence). The V and J ends lost 6 bases and 4 bases, in that order; junction bases with no gene match: 6. The CDR3 reads CATSPDRGLPDTQYF. CDR3 bases: TGTGCCACCAGTCCGGACAGGGGGCTTCCAGATACGCAGTATTTT.

By frequency in the sample, this clonotype is medium-sized. The DNA of the CDR3 is TGCAGTGCTAGAGAGGGACAGGGGGCGGGAGAGACCCAGTACTTC. Residues: CSAREGQGAGETQYF. The chain employs TRBV20-1 and TRBJ2-5; 12 bases are a match to TRBD1. The length of the CDR3 is 15 residues. From germline, CDR1 is DFQATT and CDR2 SNEGSKA (reference sequence). V was pared by 0 bases and J by 4 bases, with 3 bases of the junction left unmatched.

Ten or more counts support this clonotype. The V gene is TRBV9, the J gene TRBJ2-5; D uncertain. CDR3 length equals 14 residues. V lost 0 bases, J lost 0 bases, and 6 bases lay in between. Germline CDR1 is SGDLS and CDR2 is YYNGEE. The CDR3 nucleotides read TGTGCCAGCAGCGTAGAGGTATACCAAGAGACCCAGTACTTC. Translating gives CASSVEVYQETQYF.

Judged by abundance, this clonotype is medium-sized. The chain recombines TRBV7-8 with TRBJ2-7, with D unresolved. Trimming removed 1 base from V and 2 bases from J, with 6 bases in between. Germline V CDR1 and CDR2: SGHVS, FQNEAQ. The CDR3 consists of 13 residues. The CDR3 DNA follows: TGTGCCAGCAGCTTAGAACTCGCCTACGAGCAGTACTTC. Protein sequence: CASSLELAYEQYF.

This clonotype was seen many times. The rearrangement uses TRBV13 and TRBJ2-5, with D hard to call. Germline CDR1 is PRHDT and CDR2 is FYEKMQ (reference sequence). The CDR3 is made up of 11 amino acids. V was pared by 2 bases and J by 3 bases, with 1 base between. The CDR3 protein is CASSLKETQYF. CDR3 coding DNA: TGTGCCAGCAGCTTAAAAGAGACCCAGTACTTC.

This clonotype occurred a few times. A read error is possible here, since a much larger clone lies one base away. J is TRBJ1-5 and V is TRBV6-5; D gene uncertain. Germline V gene sequence: CDR1 MNHEY, CDR2 SVGAGI. The length of the CDR3 is 14 residues. Trimming stripped 6 bases from V and 2 bases from J, with 11 bases between. The CDR3, as DNA: TGTGCCAGCAGCCCCTTTGTGGGCAATCAGCCCCAGCATTTT. It codes for CASSPFVGNQPQHF.

This clonotype is termed medium-sized. The chain recombines TRBV5-1 with TRBJ1-4; a weak D match, TRBD1 (6 bases). Trimming removed 2 bases at V and 2 bases at J, with 13 bases between. The CDR3 sequence is 16 residues long. Germline V gives CDR1 SGHRS, CDR2 YFSETQ. Here the CDR3 reads CASSLGGGVTNEKLFF. The CDR3 nucleotides read TGCGCCAGCAGCTTAGGGGGAGGTGTTACTAATGAAAAACTGTTTTTT. The entire variable domain, with the rest obtained from reference TRBV5-1 and TRBJ1-4, is as follows: KAGVTQTPRYLIKTRGQQVTLSCSPISGHRSVSWYQQTPGQGLQFLFEYFSETQRNKGNFPGRFSGRQFSNSRSEMNVSTLELGDSALYLCASSLGGGVTNEKLFFGSGTQLSVL.

As to this clonotype: A clone one base away is much larger, so this may be a read error. The rearrangement links TRBV7-9 to TRBJ1-5; D is possibly TRBD1 (6 bases). This CDR3 is 18 amino acids long. Trimming took 2 bases from V and 3 from J, leaving 20 bases between them. Looked up from germline, CDR1 is SEHNR and CDR2 is FQNEAQ (reference sequence). The CDR3 DNA is TGTGCCAGCAGCTTATCGGCAGGGGCTACAGACCTCAATCAGCCCCAGCATTTT. Its protein product is CASSLSAGATDLNQPQHF.

By sample fraction, this clonotype is medium-sized. Compared with germline, one end of the junction differs, possibly owing to a read error. The chain recombines TRBV6-5 with TRBJ2-1, with D tentatively TRBD1 (6 bases). CDR1 and CDR2 (germline): MNHEY, SVGAGI. There are 14 residues in the CDR3. The CDR3 nucleotides are TGTGCCATCAGTTACGAGGGACAAGCCAATGAGCAGTTCTTC. Amino acids: CAISYEGQANEQFF.

The CDR3 is CASRDLGTGLRPQHF. The CDR3 region has the DNA TGTGCCAGCAGGGATTTGGGGACAGGGCTTCGACCCCAGCATTTT. This chain connects TRBV6-1 to TRBJ1-5, with 9 bases identical to TRBD1. The germline V gene has CDR1 MNHNS and CDR2 SASEGT. The CDR3 length is 15 residues. V dropped 6 bases and J dropped 10; count of bases not matched to a gene: 13.

By proportion, this clonotype is medium-sized. The chain joins TRBV5-1 to TRBJ1-1, with D possibly being TRBD1 (6 bases). The CDR3 runs 16 residues. In germline, CDR1 is SGHRS, CDR2 YFSETQ. Trimming left V 0 bases short and J 0 bases short, with 12 bases between. For the CDR3, the DNA is TGCGCCAGCAGCTTGGGGACGGGACACCTGAACACTGAAGCTTTCTTT. It yields the protein CASSLGTGHLNTEAFF. Based on the CDR3 plus reference TRBV5-1 and TRBJ1-1, the full variable domain is KAGVTQTPRYLIKTRGQQVTLSCSPISGHRSVSWYQQTPGQGLQFLFEYFSETQRNKGNFPGRFSGRQFSNSRSEMNVSTLELGDSALYLCASSLGTGHLNTEAFFGQGTRLTVV.

Relative to its sample, this clonotype is medium-sized. The chain has TRBV5-5 and TRBJ2-2; TRBD1 agrees at 8 bases. The CDR3 length is 16 residues. In germline, CDR1 is SGHKS, CDR2 YYEKEE (reference sequence). With 4 bases clipped from V and 1 base from J, the junction kept 6 bases outside the gene matches. In nucleotides, the CDR3 is TGTGCCAGCAGCCCAGGACAGGGATGGAACACCGGGGAGCTGTTTTTT. Translated: CASSPGQGWNTGELFF.

This clonotype is categorized as medium-sized (0.01 to 0.1%). The V gene is TRBV6-5, the J gene TRBJ2-1, with D unresolved. From germline, CDR1 is MNHEY and CDR2 SVGAGI. This CDR3 spans 15 amino acids. The ends were cut back, 5 bases at V and 0 bases at J, with 11 bases in the middle. The CDR3 bases are TGTGCCAGCAGTGTCCTACTTAGCTCCTACAATGAGCAGTTCTTC. This codes for CASSVLLSSYNEQFF.

This clonotype occurred a few times. This chain joins TRBV7-6 and TRBJ2-7, with 7 positions matching TRBD1. The CDR3 covers 13 residues. The germline gives CDR1 SGHVS, CDR2 FNYEAQ. The J segment lost 3 bases and the V segment lost 5 bases, leaving 4 bases of the junction unmatched. The CDR3 is CASSTGQSYEQYF. The CDR3 DNA reads as TGTGCCAGCAGCACGGGACAGAGCTACGAGCAGTACTTC.

The CDR3 protein is CASSRVGQWLQGYTF. The DNA for the CDR3 is TGTGCCAGCAGTCGGGTCGGACAGTGGCTTCAAGGCTACACCTTC. J is TRBJ1-2 and V is TRBV28, with D maybe TRBD1 (6 bases). The ends were cut back, 5 bases at V and 8 bases at J, with 21 bases in the middle. The CDR3 is 15 amino acids. Germline V gene data show CDR1 as MDHEN and CDR2 as SYDVKM.

In its sample, this clonotype is medium-sized. The V call is TRBV6-2 or TRBV6-3, the J call TRBJ1-1; D remains ambiguous. The germline V gene has CDR1 MNHEY and CDR2 SVGEGT. The CDR3 runs to 13 residues. Between the trimmed V and J ends, which lost 4 bases and 8 bases, there was a span of 14 bases. DNA for the CDR3: TGTGCCAGCAGTTCCCCGCTTACCGAAGAAGCTTTCTTT. Protein sequence: CASSSPLTEEAFF.

Ten or more counts support this clonotype. The CDR3 sequence is CASSIHGQPQHF. The CDR3 DNA sequence: TGTGCCAGTAGTATTCATGGTCAGCCCCAGCATTTT. This chain links TRBV19 with TRBJ1-5; D is unresolved. Germline lookup yields CDR1 LNHDA and CDR2 SQIVND (reference sequence). CDR3 size: 12 residues. Trimming removed 3 bases at V and 6 bases at J, with 6 bases between.

This clonotype has a count of ten or more. The chain couples TRBV18 to TRBJ1-4; D remains unclear. CDR3 size: 18 residues. V lost 1 base and J lost 0, with 15 bases in between. Germline CDR1 is KGHSH and CDR2 is LQKENI. The chain's CDR3 is CASSPLIGSGATNEKLFF. CDR3 nucleotide sequence: TGTGCCAGCTCACCACTAATTGGCTCCGGAGCAACTAATGAAAAACTGTTTTTT.